The clone carrying this T cell receptor (beta chain) was seen just once. As yet, its antigen is unknown. The sampling schedule covered blood at baseline, cycle 4 day 1, and cycle 7 day 1. The data are from a study of OX40 agonist ivuxolimab in advanced cancers. Study overall: The study enrolled dose-escalation patients with hepatocellular carcinoma, melanoma, renal cell or head and neck cancer. A history of anti-PD-1, anti-PD-L1 or anti-CTLA-4 therapy was acceptable, and roughly 40% had some.

Study results and limitations: Certain nonresponders additionally had low normalized T-cell clonal expansion.

Clones were read by immunoSEQ multiplex PCR, and TCRdb kept only the in-frame ones, dropping some. The table shows about 93,000 clones, with 94% occurring only once. The CDR3 is made up of 16 amino acids. The chain couples TRBV21-1 to TRBJ2-7. TRBV21-1 is described as a pseudogene. The sequence was obtained from an adult with an advanced solid tumor such as melanoma, head and neck, liver or kidney cancer. The material was CD4+ or CD8+ T cells sorted from blood, obtained in a trial of the OX40 agonist ivuxolimab. The CDR3, as DNA: TGTGCCAGCAGTCCCACATGGGATACCCACTCCTACGAGCAGTACTTC. Translation: CASSPTWDTHSYEQYF.